This entry concerns a single TCR beta chain. Its antigen is not identified. This sample is part of a study of shared clonotypes between healthy human individuals. Study-wide results and caveats: Among several donors, approximately 4.6% of naive CD4 clonotypes were found in common.

In the original workflow: From ImmunoSEQ came sequences covering only the junction and carrying no quality scores, so filtering differed. Measured with immunoSEQ multiplex PCR; TCRdb has only the in-frame clones, and not every one. That table supplies the V and J calls and clone size; D and trimming were determined from the DNA. The data hold approximately 640,000 clones, with roughly 87% observed a single time. V shed 4 bases, J shed 3 bases, and the junction held 5 bases outside the gene matches. The CDR3 runs 15 residues. Germline V gene data show CDR1 as SGDLS and CDR2 as YYNGEE. V and J are TRBV9 and TRBJ2-1, with TRBD2 matching 9 bases. The source of this sequence is a man between 18 and 29 years old in good health. Some clones in this sample may be carry-over from other donors' samples. Sequenced material: memory CD8+ T cells from PBMCs. Subset of the sample: CD45RO+ cells pooled with CCR7-negative TemRA cells. The CDR3 protein is CASSPGLAFYNEQFF. CDR3 DNA sequence: TGTGCCAGCAGCCCCGGACTAGCGTTCTACAATGAGCAGTTCTTC.